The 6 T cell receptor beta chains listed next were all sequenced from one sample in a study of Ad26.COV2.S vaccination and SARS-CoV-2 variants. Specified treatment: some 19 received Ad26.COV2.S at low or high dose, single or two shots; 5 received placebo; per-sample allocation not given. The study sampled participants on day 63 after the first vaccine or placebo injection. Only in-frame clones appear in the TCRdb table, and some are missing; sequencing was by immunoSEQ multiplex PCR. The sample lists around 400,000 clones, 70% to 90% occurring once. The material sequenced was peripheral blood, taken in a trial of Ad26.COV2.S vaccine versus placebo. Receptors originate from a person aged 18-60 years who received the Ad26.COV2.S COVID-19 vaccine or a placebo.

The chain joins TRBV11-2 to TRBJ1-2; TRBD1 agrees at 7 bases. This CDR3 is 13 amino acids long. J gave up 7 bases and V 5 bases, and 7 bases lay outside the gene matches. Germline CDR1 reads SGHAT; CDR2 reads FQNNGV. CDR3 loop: CASSADRAGGYTF. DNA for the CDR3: TGTGCCAGCAGCGCCGACAGGGCGGGTGGCTACACCTTC.

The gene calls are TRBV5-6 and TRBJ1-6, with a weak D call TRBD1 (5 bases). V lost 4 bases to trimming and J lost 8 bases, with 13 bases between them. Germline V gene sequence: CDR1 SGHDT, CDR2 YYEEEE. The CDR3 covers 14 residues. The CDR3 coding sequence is TGTGCCAGCAGCCCGCAGGGTGGGGATTCACCCCTCCACTTT. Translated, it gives CASSPQGGDSPLHF.

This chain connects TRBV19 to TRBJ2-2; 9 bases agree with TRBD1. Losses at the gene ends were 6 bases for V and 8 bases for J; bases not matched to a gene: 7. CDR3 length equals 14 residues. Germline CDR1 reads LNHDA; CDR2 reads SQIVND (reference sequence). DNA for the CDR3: TGTGCCAGTAGCGAACAGGGGGCGAGTGGGGAGCTGTTTTTT. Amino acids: CASSEQGASGELFF.

The CDR3 sequence is CATSAGQGLHEQYF. CDR3 in DNA: TGTGCCACCAGTGCGGGACAGGGGTTACACGAGCAGTACTTC. This sequence joins TRBV24-1 and TRBJ2-7, with 10 bases identical to TRBD1. Unmatched junction bases numbered 5, after V lost 5 bases and J lost 5 bases. Germline CDR1 KGHDR, CDR2 SFDVKD. This CDR3 region has 14 residues.

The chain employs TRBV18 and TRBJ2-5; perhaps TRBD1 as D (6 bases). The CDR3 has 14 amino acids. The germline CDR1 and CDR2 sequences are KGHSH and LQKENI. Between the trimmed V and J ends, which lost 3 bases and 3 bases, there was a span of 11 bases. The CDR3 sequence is CASSPTDSKETQYF. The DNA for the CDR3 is TGTGCCAGCTCACCGACGGACAGCAAAGAGACCCAGTACTTC.

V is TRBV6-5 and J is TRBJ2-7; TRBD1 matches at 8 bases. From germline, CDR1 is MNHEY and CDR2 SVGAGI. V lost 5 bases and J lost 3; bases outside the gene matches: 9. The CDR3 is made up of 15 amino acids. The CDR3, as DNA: TGTGCCAGCAGTCCCTCACTAGGACAGGGCTACGAGCAGTACTTC. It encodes CASSPSLGQGYEQYF.